This is a list of T cell receptor beta chains from one sample in a study of memory CD4+ T cells and cytomegalovirus serostatus. Method: immunoSEQ multiplex PCR; TCRdb's copy keeps in-frame clones and lacks some. Of some 50,000 clones detected, roughly 72% appear once; the ten largest clones hold 0.9% to 1.5%. Sample: memory CD4+ T cells from blood. Source of these receptors: an adult in good health and CMV-seropositive. CDR3s include the opening cysteine and the closing phenylalanine or tryptophan. A D gene is named only where the DNA matches it firmly. Clone size is shown for a subset of rows, as once, few, many or a class of expanded clone.

J | size | D | V | DNA | CDR3
TRBJ1-2 | . | TRBD1 | TRBV6-6 | TGTGCCAGCAGATATCGAGGGGGCGATGGCTACACCTTC | CASRYRGGDGYTF
TRBJ1-3 | . | . | TRBV5-6 | TGTGCCAGCAGCCCCCCGGACAGCGGGGTGGGAAACACCATATATTTT | CASSPPDSGVGNTIYF
TRBJ1-5 | . | . | TRBV28 | TGTGCCAGCAGTCCACATACAGGGATCTATAGCAATCAGCCCCAGCATTTT | CASSPHTGIYSNQPQHF
TRBJ2-2 | . | TRBD1 | TRBV7-3 | TGTGCCAGCAGCCCCGCAGGGGGATCACCGGGGGAGCTGTTTTTT | CASSPAGGSPGELFF
TRBJ2-2 | once | . | TRBV5-1 | TGCGCCAGCAGCTTAAGACAACCCTACCCAAACGGGGAGCTGTTTTTT | CASSLRQPYPNGELFF
TRBJ1-1 | . | . | TRBV11-2 | TGTGCCAGCAGCCCAATCCCACGCGCAGGCCTCATGAACACTGAAGCTTTCTTT | CASSPIPRAGLMNTEAFF
TRBJ2-3 | . | . | TRBV10-3 | TGTGCCATCACCGCAGGTGGGGGCCGGAAAACAGATACGCAGTATTTT | CAITAGGGRKTDTQYF
TRBJ2-3 | . | TRBD1 | TRBV11-3 | TGTGCCAGCAGCTCCCGAGAGGGACAGGGTACAGATACGCAGTATTTT | CASSSREGQGTDTQYF
TRBJ2-5 | . | TRBD1 | TRBV10-3 | TGTGCCATTAGCCGGGACAGCCAAGAGACCCAGTACTTC | CAISRDSQETQYF
TRBJ1-6 | . | . | TRBV5-1 | TGCGCCAGCAGCCTGGACAGCTATAATTCACCCCTCCACTTT | CASSLDSYNSPLHF
TRBJ2-3 | . | . | TRBV27 | TGTGCCAGCAGTCCAGAGGGGACCGCCCAGTATTTT | CASSPEGTAQYF
TRBJ2-3 | . | . | TRBV7-9 | TGTGCCAGCAGCCCCCGGTGGGGGTTAACAGATACGCAGTATTTT | CASSPRWGLTDTQYF
TRBJ1-1 | few | . | TRBV2 | TGTGCCAGCAGGGAGGGGCAAGGTAACACTGAAGCTTTCTTT | CASREGQGNTEAFF
TRBJ1-3 | . | TRBD1 | TRBV11-2 | TGTGCCAGCAGCCCCGGGACAGTAGGAAACACCATATATTTT | CASSPGTVGNTIYF
TRBJ1-2 | . | . | TRBV12-5 | TGTGCTAGTGGTTTGTCCCTTTTGGGGCCTCGGTCTGGTGGCTACACCTTC | CASGLSLLGPRSGGYTF
TRBJ1-2 | . | . | TRBV15 | TGTGCCACCAGCAGAGATGGGACATCCGATGGCTACACCTTC | CATSRDGTSDGYTF
TRBJ2-2 | . | . | TRBV19 | TGTGCCAGTAGTTTCGAAGGGGCGTGGGGTGGCACCGGGGAGCTGTTTTTT | CASSFEGAWGGTGELFF
TRBJ2-7 | . | . | TRBV5-1 | TGCGCCAGCAGCTTGGCCTTGGGGGGCCGGAACGAGCAGTACTTC | CASSLALGGRNEQYF
TRBJ1-4 | . | . | TRBV18 | TGTGCCAGCTCACCCTTACAGGGAAATGAAAAACTGTTTTTT | CASSPLQGNEKLFF
TRBJ1-2 | . | TRBD1 | TRBV7-3 | TGTGCCAGCAGCTTAACGGGACAGAGCACTAACTATGGCTACACCTTC | CASSLTGQSTNYGYTF
TRBJ1-1 | . | . | TRBV5-1 | TGCGCCAGCAGTGAGGGGACTGAAGCTTTCTTT | CASSEGTEAFF
TRBJ2-1 | . | TRBD1 | TRBV10-3 | TGTGCCTCCCGAACAGGGGGCGCGACGGCTGAGCAGTTCTTC | CASRTGGATAEQFF
TRBJ2-3 | . | . | TRBV29-1 | TGCAGCGTTGAAGGGGGGACCGGGTTGGGAGATACGCAGTATTTT | CSVEGGTGLGDTQYF
TRBJ1-6 | . | . | TRBV7-2 | TGTGCCAGCAGCTTAGCGGCAATTGCACCCCTCCACTTT | CASSLAAIAPLHF
TRBJ2-5 | . | . | TRBV20-1 | TGCAGTGTCAGGGCTGGGGAGACCCAGTACTTC | CSVRAGETQYF
TRBJ2-5 | . | . | TRBV7-9 | TGTGCCAGCAGGTCGGCAGAGACCCAGTACTTC | CASRSAETQYF
TRBJ1-4 | . | . | TRBV6-1 | TGTGCCAGCAGTCTCCCGGGCAGTTCTAATGAAAAACTGTTTTTT | CASSLPGSSNEKLFF
TRBJ1-6 | . | . | TRBV7-3 | TGTGCCAGCAGCCTCGGGACAAGGGGTTCACCCCTCCACTTT | CASSLGTRGSPLHF
TRBJ1-4 | once | TRBD1 | TRBV4-1 | TGCGCCAGCAGCCAAGAAGGGACAGGGACAACTAATGAAAAACTGTTTTTT | CASSQEGTGTTNEKLFF
TRBJ2-6 | . | . | TRBV6-5 | TGTGCCAGCGGGAAGGCTATCTCTGGGGCCAACGTCCTGACTTTC | CASGKAISGANVLTF
TRBJ1-1 | few | TRBD1 | TRBV18 | TGTGCCAGCTCACGGGACAGGGGCCGGGAGGACACTGAAGCTTTCTTT | CASSRDRGREDTEAFF
TRBJ2-7 | few | TRBD1 | TRBV7-3 | TGTGCCAGCAGCTTAACGGAGGACAGGGGTCCCAACGAGCAGTACTTC | CASSLTEDRGPNEQYF
TRBJ2-1 | . | . | TRBV28 | TGTGCCAGCAGTCCCGACAGTTACAATGAGCAGTTCTTC | CASSPDSYNEQFF
TRBJ2-7 | . | . | TRBV7-2 | TGTGCCAGCAGCTTAGGCAGGGGCCACGAGCAGTACTTC | CASSLGRGHEQYF
TRBJ1-3 | . | . | TRBV27 | TGTGCCAGCAGTCTTAGCTCTGGAAACACCATATATTTT | CASSLSSGNTIYF
TRBJ1-2 | few | . | TRBV6-5 | TGTGCCAGCAGTTACTCGAACGAGCTTGGCTACACCTTC | CASSYSNELGYTF
TRBJ1-6 | few | . | TRBV4-2 | TGTGCCAGCAGCCAAGACGGTCTCTATAATTCACCCCTCCACTTT | CASSQDGLYNSPLHF
TRBJ2-7 | . | . | TRBV6-6 | TGTGCCAGCAGTAGTACCCCAGGGGGGAGCTCCTACGAGCAGTACTTC | CASSSTPGGSSYEQYF
TRBJ2-3 | . | TRBD2 | TRBV11-3 | TGTGCCAGCAGCCATGGCACTAGCGGGCGCACAGATACGCAGTATTTT | CASSHGTSGRTDTQYF
TRBJ2-7 | once | . | TRBV4-1 | TGCGCCAGCAGCCAAGGGAGCGGGCGAGACAGGGTCGACGAGCAGTACTTC | CASSQGSGRDRVDEQYF
TRBJ1-5 | . | . | TRBV7-2 | TGTGCCAGCAGCCTCGGAGTTCAGCCCCAGCATTTT | CASSLGVQPQHF
TRBJ2-7 | . | . | TRBV6-5 | TGTGCCAGCAGTCGACCGGGATTCAGCTCCTACGAGCAGTACTTC | CASSRPGFSSYEQYF
TRBJ2-7 | few | TRBD1 | TRBV5-1 | TGCGCCAGCAGCTGGACAGGGGGCTACGAGCAGTACTTC | CASSWTGGYEQYF
TRBJ2-4 | . | . | TRBV2 | TGTGCCAGCAGTGGGACGGACATTCAGTACTTC | CASSGTDIQYF
TRBJ2-5 | . | TRBD2 | TRBV5-8 | TGTGCCAGCAGCTTGGGCCTAGCGGAGGTCGGGGAAGAGACCCAGTACTTC | CASSLGLAEVGEETQYF